Shown below are 27 T cell receptor beta chains from a single sample sequenced in a study of T cell responses to AZD1222 COVID-19 vaccine. Only in-frame clones appear in the TCRdb table, and some are missing; sequencing was by immunoSEQ multiplex PCR. The sample lists some 140,000 clones, about 88% occurring once. The sequencing used peripheral blood, collected 28 days after the second AZD1222 dose. The receptor source for this set is an adult who received the AZD1222 COVID-19 vaccine.

The chain carries TRBV6-5 and TRBJ2-7; 8 positions agree with TRBD1. CDR3 length equals 14 residues. The V and J ends lost 7 bases and 7 bases, in that order; junction bases with no gene match: 12. Per germline, CDR1 MNHEY and CDR2 SVGAGI. CDR3 DNA: TGTGCCAGCATAGAAACAGGGGGGTTAGGGGAGCAGTACTTC. It specifies CASIETGGLGEQYF.

The chain carries TRBV19 and TRBJ2-7; D gene uncertain. Trimming shortened V by 1 base and J by 0 bases, and 7 bases separated the two germline ends. This CDR3 is 14 amino acids long. The germline V gene has CDR1 LNHDA and CDR2 SQIVND (reference sequence). The CDR3 loop reads CASSIATSSYEQYF. Here the CDR3 DNA reads TGTGCCAGTAGTATAGCGACCAGCTCCTACGAGCAGTACTTC. Together with reference TRBV19 and TRBJ2-7, the CDR3 gives the full variable domain: DGGITQSPKYLFRKEGQNVTLSCEQNLNHDAMYWYRQDPGQGLRLIYYSQIVNDFQKGDIAEGYSVSREKKESFPLTVTSAQKNPTAFYLCASSIATSSYEQYFGPGTRLTVT.

The chain uses TRBV5-4 and TRBJ2-3; no clear D gene. This CDR3 has 14 amino acids. In germline, CDR1 is SGHNT, CDR2 YYREEE (reference sequence). With 4 bases removed from V and 5 bases from J, the gap between germline ends came to 14 bases. CDR3 loop: CASSPDPSGDTQYF. As DNA, the CDR3 is TGTGCCAGCAGCCCCGACCCCTCAGGAGATACGCAGTATTTT. Variable domain in full (rest from reference TRBV5-4 and TRBJ2-3): ETGVTQSPTHLIKTRGQQVTLRCSSQSGHNTVSWYQQALGQGPQFIFQYYREEENGRGNFPPRFSGLQFPNYSSELNVNALELDDSALYLCASSPDPSGDTQYFGPGTRLTVL.

The J gene is TRBJ2-5, the V gene TRBV5-1; D may correspond to TRBD1 or TRBD2 (5 bases each). The V end was cut by 5 bases, the J end by 5 bases, with 13 bases between. CDR1 and CDR2 from the germline V gene are SGHRS and YFSETQ. The CDR3 runs to 13 residues. Written as DNA, the CDR3 is TGCGCCAGCAGAGGGGACGAAGTGGAGACCCAGTACTTC. Its protein product is CASRGDEVETQYF.

V gene TRBV7-9 combines with J gene TRBJ1-2; D ambiguous. Trimming cost V 10 bases and J 4 bases, with 13 bases left between them. Germline V gives CDR1 SEHNR, CDR2 FQNEAQ (reference sequence). This CDR3 is built from 12 residues. The CDR3 protein is CATGDGSYGYTF. In DNA, the CDR3 is TGTGCCACCGGAGACGGCAGCTATGGCTACACCTTC. The complete variable domain, with remaining parts taken from reference TRBV7-9 and TRBJ1-2, reads DTGVSQNPRHKITKRGQNVTFRCDPISEHNRLYWYRQTLGQGPEFLTYFQNEAQLEKSRLLSDRFSAERPKGSFSTLEIQRTEQGDSAMYLCATGDGSYGYTFGSGTRLTVV.

The CDR3 sequence: CASSNPAKGNQPQHF. CDR3 nucleotides: TGTGCCAGCAGTAATCCGGCCAAGGGCAATCAGCCCCAGCATTTT. The rearrangement uses TRBV28 and TRBJ1-5, with D hard to call. The CDR3 spans 15 residues. Trimming took 5 bases from V and 2 from J, leaving 13 bases between them. In germline, CDR1 is MDHEN, CDR2 SYDVKM.

This CDR3 is CASSQESGRGYGYTF. CDR3 bases: TGTGCCAGCAGCCAAGAATCAGGGAGGGGGTATGGCTACACCTTC. The chain links TRBV4-2 to TRBJ1-2; tentative D call: TRBD1 (6 bases). The germline CDR1 and CDR2 sequences are LGHNA and YNFKEQ. V was trimmed by 0 bases and J by 5 bases, leaving 13 bases between them. The CDR3 loop spans 15 amino acids.

This clone has more than one count but fewer than ten. The chain employs TRBV27 and TRBJ1-3; 10 bases match TRBD1. V lost 6 bases, J lost 0 bases, and 2 bases stayed unmatched. This CDR3 comprises 15 residues. Germline CDR1 reads MNHEY; CDR2 reads SMNVEV (reference sequence). The CDR3 loop is CASRTGGLSGNTIYF. In DNA form, the CDR3 reads TGTGCCAGCAGGACAGGGGGCCTCTCTGGAAACACCATATATTTT.

The DNA of the CDR3 is TGCGCCAGCAGCCCCCATGACCTCGGGGCTGAAGCTTTCTTT. It codes for CASSPHDLGAEAFF. V and J are TRBV5-1 and TRBJ1-1; unclear D gene. Germline-derived CDR1 and CDR2 are SGHRS and YFSETQ. The CDR3 contains 14 residues. Trimming removed 4 bases at V and 6 bases at J, with 16 bases between.

The chain carries TRBV9 and TRBJ1-5, with 7 bases lining up with TRBD1. The CDR3 is 16 amino acids. Looked up from germline, CDR1 is SGDLS and CDR2 is YYNGEE. J was trimmed by 3 bases and V by 0 bases; bases with no gene match: 6. CDR3 nucleotide sequence: TGTGCCAGCAGCGTAGGTGTTGGACAGGACAATCAGCCCCAGCATTTT. It is translated as CASSVGVGQDNQPQHF. The full variable domain, in which reference TRBV9 and TRBJ1-5 provide the parts outside the CDR3, is DSGVTQTPKHLITATGQRVTLRCSPRSGDLSVYWYQQSLDQGLQFLIQYYNGEERAKGNILERFSAQQFPDLHSELNLSSLELGDSALYFCASSVGVGQDNQPQHFGDGTRLSIL.

V usage is TRBV7-3 and J usage is TRBJ2-3; D remains ambiguous. This CDR3 has 15 residues. V lost 2 bases, J lost 0 bases, and 9 bases lay in between. CDR1 and CDR2 (germline): SGHTA, FQGTGA. The CDR3 loop reads CASSLGVSSTDTQYF. The CDR3 DNA reads TGTGCCAGCAGCTTAGGCGTCAGCAGCACAGATACGCAGTATTTT.

The chain combines TRBV7-2 with TRBJ1-5; D is perhaps TRBD1 (5 bases). Germline CDR1 reads SGHTA; CDR2 reads FQGNSA. CDR3 length: 14 amino acids. The ends were cut back, 4 bases at V and 4 bases at J, with 11 bases in the middle. The CDR3 spells CASSSTDRNQPQHF. CDR3 DNA sequence: TGTGCCAGCAGCTCGACAGATAGAAATCAGCCCCAGCATTTT.

Details on this clone: This sample also contains other DNA sequences that code for the same CDR3. The V gene is TRBV5-1, the J gene TRBJ2-5; D is possibly TRBD2 (5 bases). The length of the CDR3 is 14 residues. V was cut by 0 bases and J by 5 bases, with 11 bases left in between. CDR1 is SGHRS, CDR2 YFSETQ, per germline. The CDR3 DNA is TGCGCCAGCAGCTTGGAGGGTTCGGGGGAGACCCAGTACTTC. Translation: CASSLEGSGETQYF.

In this sample, this clone turned up once. This sequence joins TRBV3-1 (or the pseudogene TRBV3-2) and TRBJ2-7; D is ambiguous. This CDR3 is built from 13 residues. Trimming pared 1 base from V and 1 base from J, leaving 5 bases between. Germline lookup yields CDR1 LGHDT and CDR2 YNNKEL (reference sequence). The CDR3 DNA sequence: TGTGCCAGCAGCCAAGCTAGATCCTACGAGCAGTACTTC. Residues: CASSQARSYEQYF.

V and J are TRBV4-1 and TRBJ2-5; 8 bases align to TRBD1. Germline CDR1 and CDR2: MGHRA and YSYEKL. CDR3 size: 15 residues. V dropped 5 bases and J dropped 5; count of bases not matched to a gene: 10. The CDR3 DNA is TGCGCCAGCAGCTTGCACGGACAGGGTTCGGAGACCCAGTACTTC. Amino acids: CASSLHGQGSETQYF.

The V and J genes are TRBV5-6 and TRBJ2-3; TRBD2 agrees at 11 bases. This CDR3 has 16 residues. V was pared by 1 base and J by 6 bases, with 7 bases of the junction left unmatched. Germline V gene lookup returns CDR1 SGHDT and CDR2 YYEEEE. CDR3 protein: CASSLLLAGAPDTQYF. The CDR3 coding sequence is TGTGCCAGCAGCTTGTTACTAGCGGGGGCCCCCGATACGCAGTATTTT.

V gene TRBV19 combines with J gene TRBJ2-2; D not resolved. The germline gives CDR1 LNHDA, CDR2 SQIVND (reference sequence). V was pared by 3 bases and J by 3 bases, with 20 bases between. CDR3 length: 18 amino acids. The CDR3 loop reads CASSIGSATPSYTGELFF. The CDR3, as DNA: TGTGCCAGTAGTATTGGTTCTGCGACACCTTCTTACACCGGGGAGCTGTTTTTT.

The rearrangement uses TRBV6-5 and TRBJ2-7; no reliable D call. CDR1 and CDR2 from the germline V gene are MNHEY and SVGAGI. Trimming removed 0 bases at V and 4 bases at J, with 16 bases between. The CDR3 contains 16 residues. The CDR3 DNA follows: TGTGCCAGCAGTTACTCGATAGATCTTGGATCTTACGAGCAGTACTTC. This gives the protein CASSYSIDLGSYEQYF.

The chain combines TRBV9 with TRBJ2-3; 11 bases match TRBD2. V trimming: 4 bases; J trimming: 0 bases; junction bases outside the gene matches: 4. The CDR3 totals 16 residues. Germline-derived CDR1 and CDR2 are SGDLS and YYNGEE. CDR3 sequence (DNA): TGTGCCAGCAGCCCAACTAGCGGGGGTAGCACAGATACGCAGTATTTT. It codes for CASSPTSGGSTDTQYF.

The genes are TRBV5-1 and TRBJ1-1; the D gene is possibly TRBD1 (5 bases). Germline-derived CDR1 and CDR2 are SGHRS and YFSETQ. This CDR3 contains 15 residues. Deletions cut 0 bases from V and 0 bases from J, with 9 bases between. In nucleotides, the CDR3 is TGCGCCAGCAGCTTGGCCGGGGCCCTGAACACTGAAGCTTTCTTT. Its translation is CASSLAGALNTEAFF.

The chain carries TRBV14 and TRBJ2-3, with D perhaps being TRBD1 or TRBD2 (5 bases each). The ends were cut back, 3 bases at V and 6 bases at J, with 19 bases in the middle. The V gene's germline CDR1 is SGHDN and CDR2 FVKESK. This CDR3 is built from 16 residues. In nucleotides, the CDR3 is TGTGCCAGCAGCCAGCCGACAGTGGGGGTTGCGGATACGCAGTATTTT. Translated, it gives CASSQPTVGVADTQYF.

The chain has TRBV4-1 and TRBJ1-6; 8 bases are a match to TRBD1. CDR1 and CDR2 from the germline V gene are MGHRA and YSYEKL. This CDR3 contains 17 residues. V shed 2 bases, J shed 0 bases, and the junction held 3 bases outside the gene matches. The CDR3 region is CASSQFGTGSYNSPLHF. The CDR3 DNA reads as TGCGCCAGCAGCCAATTTGGGACAGGCTCCTATAATTCACCCCTCCACTTT.

This chain links TRBV5-4 with TRBJ1-1, with no clear D. Germline lookup yields CDR1 SGHNT and CDR2 YYREEE (reference sequence). The CDR3 has 14 residues. Trimming took 4 bases from V and 1 from J, leaving 11 bases between them. The CDR3 protein is CASSHKGTNTEAFF. CDR3 coding DNA: TGTGCCAGCAGCCATAAGGGTACGAACACTGAAGCTTTCTTT.

This sequence joins TRBV5-1 and TRBJ1-5; D possibly corresponds to TRBD1 (6 bases). The V end lost 0 bases, the J end lost 6 bases, and 10 bases lay between the germline ends. This CDR3 comprises 14 residues. Germline V gives CDR1 SGHRS, CDR2 YFSETQ. CDR3 bases: TGCGCCAGCAGCTTGGAGGGGGGGCTTCAGCCCCAGCATTTT. Translation gives CASSLEGGLQPQHF.

This clone was seen only once. V gene TRBV5-1 combines with J gene TRBJ1-5, with D perhaps matching TRBD1 (6 bases). The CDR3 extends over 16 amino acids. Germline CDR1 SGHRS, CDR2 YFSETQ. V lost 4 bases and J 4 bases, leaving 18 bases between the germline ends. DNA of the CDR3: TGCGCCAGCAGCCCTGGGGCCGGACAGTCGAATCAGCCCCAGCATTTT. It specifies CASSPGAGQSNQPQHF.

The genes are TRBV13 and TRBJ2-5, with D maybe TRBD2 (6 bases). This CDR3 has 14 amino acids. Trimming took off 2 bases at V and 1 base at J, with 8 bases between the two ends. Germline CDR1 and CDR2: PRHDT and FYEKMQ (reference sequence). DNA for the CDR3: TGTGCCAGCAGCTTATCGACTAGCCAAGAGACCCAGTACTTC. This encodes CASSLSTSQETQYF.

The rearrangement joins TRBV6-2 or TRBV6-3 to TRBJ1-5, with 8 bases fitting TRBD1. The trim removed 6 bases at V and 4 bases at J, leaving 8 bases unmatched. Germline V gene data show CDR1 as MNHEY and CDR2 as SVGEGT. The CDR3 has 15 amino acids. CDR3 loop: CASSPRTGFNQPQHF. The CDR3 DNA reads as TGTGCCAGCAGCCCCAGGACAGGGTTTAATCAGCCCCAGCATTTT.